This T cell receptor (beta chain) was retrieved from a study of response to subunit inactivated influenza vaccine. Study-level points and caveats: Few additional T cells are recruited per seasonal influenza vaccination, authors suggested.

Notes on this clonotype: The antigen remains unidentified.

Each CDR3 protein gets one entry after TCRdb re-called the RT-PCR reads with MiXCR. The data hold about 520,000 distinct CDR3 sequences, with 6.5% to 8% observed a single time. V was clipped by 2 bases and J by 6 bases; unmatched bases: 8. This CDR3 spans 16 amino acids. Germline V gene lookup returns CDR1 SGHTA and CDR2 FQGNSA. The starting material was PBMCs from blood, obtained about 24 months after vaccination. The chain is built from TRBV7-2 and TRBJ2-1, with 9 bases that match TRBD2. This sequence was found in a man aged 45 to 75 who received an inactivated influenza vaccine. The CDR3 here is CASSLRLAALRNEQFF. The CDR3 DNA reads TGTGCCAGCAGCTTACGACTAGCGGCCCTCCGCAATGAGCAGTTCTTC.